What follows are 4 T cell receptor beta chains derived from one specimen sequenced in a study of blood T cell repertoires in COVID-19. Method: immunoSEQ multiplex PCR; TCRdb's copy keeps in-frame clones and lacks some. This sample carries approximately 260,000 clones, 75% to 90% of them seen once, and the ten largest clones take about a tenth. Sequenced: peripheral blood. The receptors shown here come from an older woman with COVID-19, enrolled during active disease.

The rearrangement links TRBV19 to TRBJ1-5, with D perhaps TRBD1 (6 bases). The germline CDR1 and CDR2 sequences are LNHDA and SQIVND (reference sequence). There are 14 residues in the CDR3. With 6 bases removed from V and 5 bases from J, the gap between germline ends came to 14 bases. DNA of the CDR3: TGTGCCAGTAGCGGGGGGCCCAAGGATCAGCCCCAGCATTTT. Translation gives CASSGGPKDQPQHF.

This clone was seen more than once but under ten times. The chain joins TRBV6-1 to TRBJ2-7; 8 nucleotides agree with TRBD2. The CDR3 is made up of 14 amino acids. Looked up from germline, CDR1 is MNHNS and CDR2 is SASEGT. Losses at the gene ends were 6 bases for V and 3 bases for J; bases not matched to a gene: 7. The CDR3 loop is CASSLLAENYEQYF. The CDR3 DNA is TGTGCCAGCAGCCTACTAGCGGAGAACTACGAGCAGTACTTC.

CDR3 bases: TGTGCCAGCAGCCTTAGCGGGGTTGGAGATACGCAGTATTTT. Translated, it gives CASSLSGVGDTQYF. This chain uses TRBV11-3 with TRBJ2-3, with 8 bases that match TRBD2. The CDR3 spans 14 residues. From germline, CDR1 is SGHNT and CDR2 YENEEA. Losses at the gene ends were 5 bases for V and 5 bases for J; bases not matched to a gene: 6.

The chain is built from TRBV7-3 and TRBJ2-1; the D gene is possibly TRBD1 (5 bases). Between the trimmed V and J ends, which lost 5 bases and 10 bases, there was a span of 18 bases. CDR1 is SGHTA and CDR2 is FQGTGA in the germline V gene. The CDR3 is 14 residues long. CDR3 DNA: TGTGCCAGCAGCCCCACTTACCAGGGTAAAGAGCAGTTCTTC. Translation gives CASSPTYQGKEQFF.